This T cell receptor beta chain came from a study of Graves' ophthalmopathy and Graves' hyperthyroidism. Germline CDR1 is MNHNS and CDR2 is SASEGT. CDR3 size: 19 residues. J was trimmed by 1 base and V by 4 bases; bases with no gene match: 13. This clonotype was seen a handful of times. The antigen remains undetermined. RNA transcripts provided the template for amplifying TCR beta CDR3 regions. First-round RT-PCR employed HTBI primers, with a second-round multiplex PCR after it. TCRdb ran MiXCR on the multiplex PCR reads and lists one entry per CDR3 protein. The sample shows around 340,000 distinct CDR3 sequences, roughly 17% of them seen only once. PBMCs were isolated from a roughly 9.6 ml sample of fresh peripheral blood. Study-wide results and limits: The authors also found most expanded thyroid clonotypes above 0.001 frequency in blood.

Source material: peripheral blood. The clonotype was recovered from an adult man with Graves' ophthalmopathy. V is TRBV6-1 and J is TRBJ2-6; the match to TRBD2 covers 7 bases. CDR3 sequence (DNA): TGTGCCAGCAGTGGGATCGGGGGGATTGATACTTCTGGGGCCAACGTCCTGACTTTC. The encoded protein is CASSGIGGIDTSGANVLTF.